This TCR beta chain was observed in a study of T cells in Graves' hyperthyroidism and ophthalmopathy (dated by TCRdb to the late 2010s). Regarding the study in general: Peripheral blood was collected at initial diagnosis, before any treatment. Once sampling was done, hyperthyroidism patients were given methimazole at a starting dose of 30 mg daily, whereas ophthalmopathy patients were given high-dose intravenous methylprednisolone. In addition, the study compared T-cell repertoires in thyroid tissue and in blood from 6 or 7 Graves' hyperthyroidism patients. The approximately 100 discovery patients were randomly split 7:3 into training and test sets. To identify TCR V-J signatures that set the groups apart, the researchers used a discovery cohort of 90 to 100 patients, made up of 40 to 45 with Graves' ophthalmopathy and about 59 with stable Graves' hyperthyroidism. An independent validation cohort of 18 to 20 hyperthyroidism patients and about 16 patients who later progressed to ophthalmopathy tested prospective prediction of ophthalmopathy. TCR Vbeta CDR3 sequencing of 135 peripheral blood samples (43 ophthalmopathy, 75 to 80 hyperthyroidism and approximately 17 progressor patients) is reported in the paper.

This clonotype appeared many times. It has no known antigen specificity. Base qualities were left out, and no much larger clone turns up one base away. Study-wide findings and limitations: In cross-validation, a model built on a 13 V-J signature told ophthalmopathy apart from stable hyperthyroidism with 87.88% sensitivity and approximately 84% specificity, and in testing the same model reached 80%/75%. Sample size was not statistically predetermined, and investigators were not blinded to group allocation. During validation, the model predicted progression to ophthalmopathy a median of roughly six months ahead of onset, with just under 71% sensitivity and 72% to 85% specificity. Most expanded thyroid clonotypes (frequency above 0.001) were also detected in blood, suggesting blood repertoires may reflect thyroid immune responses.

V lost 7 bases and J lost 0 bases; the stretch between them is 14 bases long. CDR1 and CDR2 are read off the germline V gene as MDHEN and SYDVKM. The CDR3, from cysteine to phenylalanine, totals 15 residues. The read is trimmed to its CDR3 DNA, 45 bases read in frame from base 1. Moderately to severely active disease, a Clinical Activity Score of at least 3, a NOSPECS grade of at least 4, and a duration under 3 months were present in ophthalmopathy patients. Any patient with an uncontrolled infection, another autoimmune disease, pregnancy or lactation was excluded. Diagnoses relied on clinical symptoms, serum thyroxine and TRAb, thyroid ultrasound and orbital computed tomography. PBMCs were separated from under 12 ml of fresh peripheral blood using Ficoll-Paque density gradient centrifugation. Total RNA was extracted with Trizol reagent, and quality was checked on an Agilent 2100 Bioanalyzer. TCR beta CDR3 regions were amplified from RNA transcripts. The first round of RT-PCR for the TCR CDR3 was performed with the HTBI primer set and the Qiagen OneStep RT-PCR kit. The libraries were constructed in a second round of multiplex PCR and then size-selected and purified. Paired-end sequencing of the libraries was performed with 100 bp reads on an Illumina HiSeq2000. The published analysis was carried out like this. Raw data were processed with SOAPnuke, discarding reads with adapters, uncalled bases, mean Phred below 15, or no exact constant-primer or identifier match. COPE v1.2.5 was used to merge high-quality paired reads, and clonotypes were defined as unique nucleotide sequences. Clonotypes were aligned to IMGT TRBV, TRBD and TRBJ reference segments using MiTCR v1.1. The analysis included only V-J combinations with a frequency above 0.0001, which together covered more than 98% of the repertoires. The TCS score was defined as the ratio of F50 (clonal expansion) to E x V (chaos), calculated using BLOSUM62-based TCRdist between CDR3 peptides within each V-J. Welch's t-statistics and random forest reduced 450 to 600 V-J features to 13, which were used in a naive Bayes classifier (R e1071). The public reads were run again by TCRdb, first through fastp at Q25 and then through MiXCR, and only productive beta chains were kept. A single entry per CDR3 protein holds the most common genes and DNA from its merged rows. The V and J calls come from TCRdb's annotation, not from the publication. This sample holds about 400,000 distinct CDR3 sequences; approximately 16% were observed only once. The leading ten clones occupy under 25% of the sample.

The clonotype was recovered from an older woman with Graves' ophthalmopathy. The V and J segments used are TRBV28 and TRBJ2-3; the best D guess is TRBD1, with 6 bases matching. The sequenced sample consisted of blood. The CDR3: CASTQGGSSTDTQYF. The base sequence is TGTGCCAGCACTCAAGGGGGTTCAAGCACAGATACGCAGTATTTT.